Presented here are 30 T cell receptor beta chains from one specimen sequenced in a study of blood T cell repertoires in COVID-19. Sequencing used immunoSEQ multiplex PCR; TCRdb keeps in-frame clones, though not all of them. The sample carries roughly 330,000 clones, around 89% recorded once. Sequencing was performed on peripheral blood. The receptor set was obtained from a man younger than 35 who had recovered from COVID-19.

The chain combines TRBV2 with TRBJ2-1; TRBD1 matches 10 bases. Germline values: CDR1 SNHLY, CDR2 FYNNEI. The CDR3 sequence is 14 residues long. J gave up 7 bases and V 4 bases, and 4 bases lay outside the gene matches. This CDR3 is CASSGGTGENEQFF. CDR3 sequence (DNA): TGTGCCAGCAGTGGGGGGACAGGGGAAAATGAGCAGTTCTTC.

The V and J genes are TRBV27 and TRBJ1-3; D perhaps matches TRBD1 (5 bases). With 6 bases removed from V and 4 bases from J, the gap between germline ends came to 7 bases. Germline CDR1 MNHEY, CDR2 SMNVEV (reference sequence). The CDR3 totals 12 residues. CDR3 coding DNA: TGTGCCAGCAGCTCAGGGGGAAACACCATATATTTT. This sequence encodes CASSSGGNTIYF.

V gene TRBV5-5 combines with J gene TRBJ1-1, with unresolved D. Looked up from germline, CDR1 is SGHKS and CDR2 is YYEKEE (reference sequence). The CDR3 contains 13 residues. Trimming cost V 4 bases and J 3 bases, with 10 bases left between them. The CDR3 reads CASSRLWDTEAFF. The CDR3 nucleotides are TGTGCCAGCAGCCGACTATGGGACACTGAAGCTTTCTTT.

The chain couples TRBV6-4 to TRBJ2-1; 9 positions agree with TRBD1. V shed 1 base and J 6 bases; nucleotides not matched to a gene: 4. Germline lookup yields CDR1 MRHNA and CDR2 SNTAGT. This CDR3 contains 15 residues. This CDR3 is CASSDYPGQGNEQFF. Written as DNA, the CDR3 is TGTGCCAGCAGTGACTATCCGGGACAGGGCAATGAGCAGTTCTTC.

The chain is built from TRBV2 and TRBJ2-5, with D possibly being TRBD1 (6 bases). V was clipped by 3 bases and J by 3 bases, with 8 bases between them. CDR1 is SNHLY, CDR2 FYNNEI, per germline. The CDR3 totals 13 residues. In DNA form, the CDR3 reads TGTGCCAGCAGTGAGAACAGGGAAGAGACCCAGTACTTC. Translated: CASSENREETQYF.

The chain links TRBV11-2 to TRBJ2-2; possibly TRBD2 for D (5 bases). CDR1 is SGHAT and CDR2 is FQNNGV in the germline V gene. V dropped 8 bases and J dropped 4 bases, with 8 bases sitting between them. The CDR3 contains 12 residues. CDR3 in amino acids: CASGGLTGELFF. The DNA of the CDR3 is TGTGCCAGCGGCGGACTCACCGGGGAGCTGTTTTTT.

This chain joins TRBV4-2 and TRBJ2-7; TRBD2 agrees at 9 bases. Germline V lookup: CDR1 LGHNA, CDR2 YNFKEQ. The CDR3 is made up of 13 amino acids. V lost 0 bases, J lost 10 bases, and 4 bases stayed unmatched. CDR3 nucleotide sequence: TGTGCCAGCAGCCAAGAGGTAGCGGGGGCCCAGTACTTC. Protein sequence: CASSQEVAGAQYF.

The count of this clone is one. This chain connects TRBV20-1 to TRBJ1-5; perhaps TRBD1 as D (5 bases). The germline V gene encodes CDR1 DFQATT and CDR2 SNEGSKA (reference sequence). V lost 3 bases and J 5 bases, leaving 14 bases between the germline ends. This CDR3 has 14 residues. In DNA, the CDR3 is TGCAGTGCTAGTGTTCCTCTAGGGGATCAGCCCCAGCATTTT. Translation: CSASVPLGDQPQHF.

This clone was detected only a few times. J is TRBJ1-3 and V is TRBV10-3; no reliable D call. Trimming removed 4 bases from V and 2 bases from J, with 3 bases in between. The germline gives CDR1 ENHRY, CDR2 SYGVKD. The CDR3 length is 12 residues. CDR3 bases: TGTGCCATCAGTGCAGCTGGAAACACCATATATTTT. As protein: CAISAAGNTIYF.

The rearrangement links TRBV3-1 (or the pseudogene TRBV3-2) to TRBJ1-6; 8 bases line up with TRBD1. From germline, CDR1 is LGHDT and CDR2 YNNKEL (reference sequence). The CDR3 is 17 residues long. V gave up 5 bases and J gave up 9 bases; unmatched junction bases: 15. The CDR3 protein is CASSAWGGTGTGSPLHF. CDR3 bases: TGTGCCAGCAGCGCATGGGGCGGGACAGGAACTGGTTCACCCCTCCACTTT.

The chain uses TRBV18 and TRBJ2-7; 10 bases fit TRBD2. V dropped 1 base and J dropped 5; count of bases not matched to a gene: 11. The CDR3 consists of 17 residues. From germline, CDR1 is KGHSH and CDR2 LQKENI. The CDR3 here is CASSPRVAGGNSHEQYF. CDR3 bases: TGTGCCAGCTCACCACGAGTAGCGGGGGGTAACAGCCACGAGCAGTACTTC. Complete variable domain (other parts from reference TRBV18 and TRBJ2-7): NAGVMQNPRHLVRRRGQEARLRCSPMKGHSHVYWYRQLPEEGLKFMVYLQKENIIDESGMPKERFSAEFPKEGPSILRIQQVVRGDSAAYFCASSPRVAGGNSHEQYFGPGTRLTVT.

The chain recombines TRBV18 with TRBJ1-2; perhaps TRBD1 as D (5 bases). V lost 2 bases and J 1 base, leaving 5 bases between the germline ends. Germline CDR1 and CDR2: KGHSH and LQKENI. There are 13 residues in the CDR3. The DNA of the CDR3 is TGTGCCAGCTCACCAAGGGGTAACTATGGCTACACCTTC. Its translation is CASSPRGNYGYTF.

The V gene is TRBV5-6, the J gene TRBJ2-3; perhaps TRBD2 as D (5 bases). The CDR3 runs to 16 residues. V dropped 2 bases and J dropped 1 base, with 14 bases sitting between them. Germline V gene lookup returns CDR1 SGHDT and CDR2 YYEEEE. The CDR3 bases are TGTGCCAGCAGCTTTAGGGAGTGGTATGGCACAGATACGCAGTATTTT. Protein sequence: CASSFREWYGTDTQYF. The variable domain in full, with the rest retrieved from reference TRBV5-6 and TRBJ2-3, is DAGVTQSPTHLIKTRGQQVTLRCSPKSGHDTVSWYQQALGQGPQFIFQYYEEEERQRGNFPDRFSGHQFPNYSSELNVNALLLGDSALYLCASSFREWYGTDTQYFGPGTRLTVL.

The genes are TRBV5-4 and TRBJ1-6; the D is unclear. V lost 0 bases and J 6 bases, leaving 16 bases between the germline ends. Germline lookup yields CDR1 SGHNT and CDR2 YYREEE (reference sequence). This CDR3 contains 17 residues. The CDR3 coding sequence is TGTGCCAGCAGCTTGGGTCGGCCGGGGAATGGTAATTCACCCCTCCACTTT. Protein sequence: CASSLGRPGNGNSPLHF.

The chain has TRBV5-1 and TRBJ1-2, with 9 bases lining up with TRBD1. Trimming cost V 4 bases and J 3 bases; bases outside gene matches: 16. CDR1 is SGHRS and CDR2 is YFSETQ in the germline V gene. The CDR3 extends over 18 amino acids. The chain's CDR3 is CASSIGTGTAMIYYGYTF. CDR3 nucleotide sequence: TGCGCCAGCAGCATAGGGACAGGGACGGCGATGATTTACTATGGCTACACCTTC.

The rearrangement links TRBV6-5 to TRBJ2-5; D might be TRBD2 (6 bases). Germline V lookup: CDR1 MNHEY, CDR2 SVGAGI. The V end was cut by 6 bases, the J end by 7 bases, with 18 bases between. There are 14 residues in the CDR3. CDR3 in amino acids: CASRSTLASGTQYF. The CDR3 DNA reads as TGTGCCAGCAGGTCTACTCTAGCGTCGGGGACCCAGTACTTC.

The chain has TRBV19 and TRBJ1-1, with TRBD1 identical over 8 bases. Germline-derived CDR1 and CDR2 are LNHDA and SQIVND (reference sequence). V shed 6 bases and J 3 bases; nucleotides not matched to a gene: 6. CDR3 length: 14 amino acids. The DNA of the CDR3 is TGTGCCAGTAGCAGCAGGGGGCTCGACACTGAAGCTTTCTTT. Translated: CASSSRGLDTEAFF.

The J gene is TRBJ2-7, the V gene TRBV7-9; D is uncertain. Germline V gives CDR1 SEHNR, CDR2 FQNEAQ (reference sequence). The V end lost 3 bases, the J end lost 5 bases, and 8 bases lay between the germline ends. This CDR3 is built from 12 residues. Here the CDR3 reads CASSLSANEQYF. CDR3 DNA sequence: TGTGCCAGCAGCTTGAGTGCGAACGAGCAGTACTTC.

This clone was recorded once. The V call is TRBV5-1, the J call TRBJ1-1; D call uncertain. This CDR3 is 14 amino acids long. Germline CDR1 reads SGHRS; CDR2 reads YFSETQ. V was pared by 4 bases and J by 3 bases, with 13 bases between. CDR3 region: CASSRGIDDTEAFF. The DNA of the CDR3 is TGCGCCAGCAGCAGAGGCATCGACGACACTGAAGCTTTCTTT.

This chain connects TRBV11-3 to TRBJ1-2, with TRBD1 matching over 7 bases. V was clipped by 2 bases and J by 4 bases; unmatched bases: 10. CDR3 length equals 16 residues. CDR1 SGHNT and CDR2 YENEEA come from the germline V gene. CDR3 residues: CASSLPTSRGRYGYTF. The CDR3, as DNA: TGTGCCAGCAGCTTACCAACCTCGAGGGGGCGCTATGGCTACACCTTC.

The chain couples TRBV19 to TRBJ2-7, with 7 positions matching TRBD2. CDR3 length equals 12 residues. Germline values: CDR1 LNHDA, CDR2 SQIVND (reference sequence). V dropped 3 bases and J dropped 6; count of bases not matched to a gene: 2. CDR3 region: CASSITGGEQYF. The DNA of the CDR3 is TGTGCCAGTAGTATCACGGGGGGCGAGCAGTACTTC.

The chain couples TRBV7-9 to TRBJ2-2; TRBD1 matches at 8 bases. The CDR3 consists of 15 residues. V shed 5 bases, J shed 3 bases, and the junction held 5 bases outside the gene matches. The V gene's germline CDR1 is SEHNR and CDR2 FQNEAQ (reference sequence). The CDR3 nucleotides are TGTGCCAGCAGCCGGGACAGGAGTCACACCGGGGAGCTGTTTTTT. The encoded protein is CASSRDRSHTGELFF.

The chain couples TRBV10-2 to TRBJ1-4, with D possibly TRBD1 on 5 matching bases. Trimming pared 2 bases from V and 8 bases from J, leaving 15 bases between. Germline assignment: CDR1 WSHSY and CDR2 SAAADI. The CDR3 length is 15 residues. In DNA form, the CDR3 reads TGCGCCAGCAGTGAGATGGTGGGGCGAGGCGAAAAACTGTTTTTT. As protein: CASSEMVGRGEKLFF.

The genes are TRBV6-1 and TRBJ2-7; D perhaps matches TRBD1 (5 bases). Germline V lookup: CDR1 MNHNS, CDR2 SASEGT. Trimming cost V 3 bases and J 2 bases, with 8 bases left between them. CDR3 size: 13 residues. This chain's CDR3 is CASSDTGPYEQYF. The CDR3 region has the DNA TGTGCCAGCAGTGATACAGGCCCCTACGAGCAGTACTTC.

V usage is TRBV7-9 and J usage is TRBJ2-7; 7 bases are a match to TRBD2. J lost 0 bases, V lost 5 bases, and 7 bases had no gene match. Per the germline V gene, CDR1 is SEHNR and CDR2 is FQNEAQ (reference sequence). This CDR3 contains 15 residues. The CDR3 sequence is CASSVSAGTSYEQYF. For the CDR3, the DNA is TGTGCCAGCAGCGTCTCAGCGGGAACCTCCTACGAGCAGTACTTC.

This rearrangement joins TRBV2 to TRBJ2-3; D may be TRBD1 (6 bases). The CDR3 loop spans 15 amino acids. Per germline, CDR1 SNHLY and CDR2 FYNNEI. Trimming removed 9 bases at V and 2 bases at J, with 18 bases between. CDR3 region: CASCKGETLTDTQYF. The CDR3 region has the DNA TGTGCCAGTTGCAAGGGGGAGACACTCACAGATACGCAGTATTTT.

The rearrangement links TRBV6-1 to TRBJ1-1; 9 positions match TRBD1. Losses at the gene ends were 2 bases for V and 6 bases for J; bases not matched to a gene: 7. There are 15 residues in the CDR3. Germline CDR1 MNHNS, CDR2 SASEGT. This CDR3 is CASSEWGTGSAEAFF. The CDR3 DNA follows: TGTGCCAGCAGTGAATGGGGGACAGGGTCGGCTGAAGCTTTCTTT.

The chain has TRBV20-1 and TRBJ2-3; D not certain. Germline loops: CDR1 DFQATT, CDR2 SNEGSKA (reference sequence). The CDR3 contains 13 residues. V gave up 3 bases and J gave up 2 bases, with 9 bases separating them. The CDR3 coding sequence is TGCAGTGCTAGTAACCTATTCACAGATACGCAGTATTTT. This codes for CSASNLFTDTQYF.

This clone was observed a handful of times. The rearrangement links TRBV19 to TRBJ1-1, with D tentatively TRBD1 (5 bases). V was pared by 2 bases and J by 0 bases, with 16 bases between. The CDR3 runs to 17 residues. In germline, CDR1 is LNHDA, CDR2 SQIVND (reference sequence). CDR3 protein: CASSIRGYGEMNTEAFF. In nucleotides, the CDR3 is TGTGCCAGTAGTATACGGGGGTACGGGGAAATGAACACTGAAGCTTTCTTT.

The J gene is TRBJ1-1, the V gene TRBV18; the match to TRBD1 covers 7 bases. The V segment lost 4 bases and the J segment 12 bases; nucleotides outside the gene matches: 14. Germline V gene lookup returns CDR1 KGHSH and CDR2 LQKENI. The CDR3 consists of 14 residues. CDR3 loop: CASSQYGEGQRSFF. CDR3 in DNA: TGTGCCAGCTCACAGTACGGAGAGGGACAGAGGTCTTTCTTT.